Below are 5 T cell receptor beta chains sequenced from a single sample in a study of T cells in Graves' hyperthyroidism and ophthalmopathy. Authors of the study amplified TCR beta CDR3 regions from RNA transcripts. The TCR CDR3 first-round RT-PCR relied on the HTBI primer set. TCRdb used MiXCR to reprocess the multiplex PCR reads, holding one entry per CDR3 protein. The sample has 500,000 to 600,000 distinct CDR3 sequences; 35% to 55% are singletons. Sample: peripheral blood or thyroid tissue (not recorded which). These receptors came from a woman younger than 35 with Graves' hyperthyroidism.

Many counts were recorded for this clonotype. The chain links TRBV19 to TRBJ1-2; TRBD1 matches 7 bases. Germline values: CDR1 LNHDA, CDR2 SQIVND (reference sequence). The junction had 0 bases not matched to a gene; V was cut back by 3 bases and J by 2 bases. CDR3 size: 13 residues. CDR3 protein: CASSMTGNYGYTF. Here the CDR3 DNA reads TGTGCCAGTAGTATGACAGGGAACTATGGCTACACCTTC.

This clonotype was seen only a few times. The chain combines TRBV3-1 with TRBJ2-7; D unresolved. Looked up from germline, CDR1 is LGHDT and CDR2 is YNNKEL (reference sequence). V gave up 1 base and J gave up 4 bases, with 11 bases separating them. The CDR3 has 14 amino acids. The CDR3 spells CASSQAGGPYEQYF. CDR3 in DNA: TGTGCCAGCAGCCAAGCTGGTGGGCCGTACGAGCAGTACTTC.

This chain connects TRBV15 to TRBJ2-6; TRBD2 might be the D (5 bases). The CDR3 totals 15 residues. Germline loops: CDR1 LNHNV, CDR2 YYDKDF (reference sequence). With 3 bases removed from V and 4 bases from J, the gap between germline ends came to 10 bases. The CDR3 DNA reads TGTGCCACCAGCAGTGGCGGGTCAGGGGCCAACGTCCTGACTTTC. Its protein is CATSSGGSGANVLTF.

The genes are TRBV10-3 and TRBJ2-7; 9 nucleotides line up with TRBD1. With V trimmed by 5 bases and J by 1 base, 6 bases remained unmatched. The CDR3 covers 15 residues. The germline gives CDR1 ENHRY, CDR2 SYGVKD. Here the CDR3 reads CAISKRTGVSYEQYF. In nucleotides, the CDR3 is TGTGCCATCAGTAAGCGGACAGGGGTATCCTACGAGCAGTACTTC.

In its sample, this clonotype was seen many times. V gene TRBV5-8 combines with J gene TRBJ2-5; tentative D call: TRBD2 (6 bases). With 2 bases removed from V and 5 bases from J, the gap between germline ends came to 16 bases. CDR3 length equals 15 residues. Germline V CDR1 and CDR2: SGHTS, YDEGEE. Here the CDR3 DNA reads TGTGCCAGCAGCTTAAGGTTTTCAGGGAGGGAGACCCAGTACTTC. This sequence encodes CASSLRFSGRETQYF.